Included here is one T cell receptor beta chain sequence, with context. No antigen is known for it. The sample comes from a study of PD-1 blockade in mismatch repair-deficient tumors. Assay: immunoSEQ multiplex PCR; the TCRdb copy retains only in-frame clones and omits some. The table lists roughly 10,000 clones, just over 90% of them singletons, with 9.7% in the top ten. Indicated time point: roughly 11-day in vitro stimulation with candidate neoantigen peptide 3. All patients were mismatch repair deficient, assessed by either PCR or immunohistochemistry. The TCR-sequenced patients were a few responders to pembrolizumab. Trimming took off 6 bases at V and 5 bases at J, with 16 bases between the two ends. Germline values: CDR1 WNHNN, CDR2 SYGVQD (reference sequence). The CDR3 sequence is 14 residues long. Overall study findings and caveats: Three of seven peptides expanded clones, giving 110 to 150 unique blood TCRs.

This sequence joins TRBV10-1 and TRBJ2-5; D might be TRBD1 (5 bases). Sequenced here: cells cultured in vitro, sampled from a patient treated with pembrolizumab. The source is an adult with mismatch repair-deficient cancer. CDR3 sequence (DNA): TGCGCCAGCAGCCCTACTGTGGGGCCGGAGACCCAGTACTTC. Amino acids: CASSPTVGPETQYF.